The next 15 T cell receptor beta chains were all read from a single sample in a study of T cells in Graves' hyperthyroidism and ophthalmopathy. Amplification of TCR beta CDR3 regions was performed using RNA transcripts as template. The study used the HTBI primer set for a first-round RT-PCR of the TCR CDR3. MiXCR, run by TCRdb on the multiplex PCR reads, gives a single entry per CDR3 protein. This sample has under 400,000 distinct CDR3 sequences, with approximately 14% found just once. Sequencing was done on a sample of blood. The source of these receptors is a woman between 18 and 29 years old with Graves' hyperthyroidism that later progressed to Graves' ophthalmopathy.

This clonotype was observed a few times. The rearrangement links TRBV7-2 to TRBJ2-1, with unresolved D. The CDR3 has 19 amino acids. The ends were cut back, 0 bases at V and 3 bases at J, with 21 bases in the middle. CDR1 is SGHTA, CDR2 FQGNSA, per germline. The CDR3 sequence is CASSLAGNYGKRLYNEQFF. Here the CDR3 DNA reads TGTGCCAGCAGCTTAGCGGGGAATTATGGGAAGAGGCTCTACAATGAGCAGTTCTTC.

Many counts were recorded for this clonotype. The chain links TRBV18 to TRBJ2-7; 12 nucleotides align to TRBD2. The germline V gene encodes CDR1 KGHSH and CDR2 LQKENI. V lost 4 bases, J lost 2 bases, and 6 bases stayed unmatched. CDR3 size: 16 residues. The CDR3 loop is CASSLSLAGGPYEQYF. In DNA, the CDR3 is TGTGCCAGCTCACTTTCCCTAGCGGGAGGGCCCTACGAGCAGTACTTC.

This clonotype was counted at least ten times. An end of the junction does not agree with germline; a read error may underlie this. The chain employs TRBV5-1 and TRBJ2-3; D uncertain. CDR3 length equals 13 residues. In germline, CDR1 is SGHRS, CDR2 YFSETQ. The CDR3 coding sequence is TGTGCCAGCAGTTTAGTAAGCACAGATACGCAGTATTTT. Its translation: CASSLVSTDTQYF.

The chain couples TRBV3-2 to TRBJ2-1; the listed D gene, TRBD1, was not tested against the DNA. TRBV3-2 is a listed pseudogene. This CDR3 is built from 13 residues. CDR3 amino acids: CASSHSGPGEQFF. CDR3 nucleotide sequence: TGTGCCAGCAGCCACAGCGGCCCGGGTGAGCAGTTCTTC.

Many counts were recorded for this clonotype. This sequence joins TRBV28 and TRBJ1-5, with 8 bases lining up with TRBD1. The germline gives CDR1 MDHEN, CDR2 SYDVKM. The V and J ends lost 2 bases and 6 bases, in that order; junction bases with no gene match: 3. This CDR3 spans 14 amino acids. The chain's CDR3 is CASSLQGAGQPQHF. The CDR3 bases are TGTGCCAGCAGTTTACAGGGGGCTGGTCAGCCCCAGCATTTT.

This clonotype was recorded at least ten times. The rearrangement uses TRBV7-8 and TRBJ1-5; D might be TRBD1 (5 bases). There are 16 residues in the CDR3. V lost 7 bases, J lost 3 bases, and 19 bases lay in between. Germline CDR1 SGHVS, CDR2 FQNEAQ. The CDR3 sequence is CASTEGIRGPNQPQHF. The DNA for the CDR3 is TGTGCCAGCACTGAGGGGATTAGAGGACCCAATCAGCCCCAGCATTTT.

This clonotype was observed many times. V and J are TRBV11-2 and TRBJ2-5; D gene uncertain. From germline, CDR1 is SGHAT and CDR2 FQNNGV. Trimming took off 1 base at V and 5 bases at J, with 14 bases between the two ends. CDR3 length: 15 residues. The CDR3: CASSLGPFGRETQYF. CDR3 bases: TGTGCCAGCAGCTTAGGGCCATTCGGAAGGGAGACCCAGTACTTC.

Ten or more counts support this clonotype. The chain combines TRBV7-9 with TRBJ2-7; D might be TRBD1 or TRBD2, each matching 5 bases. The CDR3 has 18 residues. The germline V gene has CDR1 SEHNR and CDR2 FQNEAQ (reference sequence). V lost 0 bases and J lost 2, with 20 bases in between. The CDR3 region is CASSLALGTQASTYEQYF. The CDR3 region has the DNA TGTGCCAGCAGCTTAGCGCTTGGGACGCAGGCTTCAACCTACGAGCAGTACTTC. The whole variable domain, remainder taken from reference TRBV7-9 and TRBJ2-7, is DTGVSQNPRHKITKRGQNVTFRCDPISEHNRLYWYRQTLGQGPEFLTYFQNEAQLEKSRLLSDRFSAERPKGSFSTLEIQRTEQGDSAMYLCASSLALGTQASTYEQYFGPGTRLTVT.

The V gene is TRBV5-1, the J gene TRBJ1-1, with D perhaps TRBD1 (5 bases). This CDR3 comprises 13 residues. Trimming pared 4 bases from V and 6 bases from J, leaving 13 bases between. CDR1 SGHRS and CDR2 YFSETQ come from the germline V gene. CDR3 residues: CASSIPGRPEAFF. DNA of the CDR3: TGCGCCAGCAGCATACCGGGACGCCCTGAAGCTTTCTTT.

The chain joins TRBV11-2 to TRBJ2-1, with 10 bases lining up with TRBD2. Trimming took 5 bases from V and 8 from J; bases not matched to a gene: 9. The CDR3 spans 15 residues. Germline values: CDR1 SGHAT, CDR2 FQNNGV. Written as DNA, the CDR3 is TGTGCCAGCAGCCCGGGGACTAGCGTAAGCTATGAGCAGTTCTTC. Translation: CASSPGTSVSYEQFF.

This clonotype was detected many times. This chain joins TRBV25-1 and TRBJ1-1; D gene unclear. This CDR3 is built from 14 residues. Trimming removed 1 base at V and 1 base at J, with 7 bases between. In germline, CDR1 is MGHDK, CDR2 SYGVNS. The CDR3 loop reads CASSELAGNTEAFF. CDR3 nucleotide sequence: TGTGCCAGCAGTGAATTAGCGGGGAACACTGAAGCTTTCTTT.

This clonotype came up many times. V gene TRBV28 combines with J gene TRBJ2-5, with D possibly matching TRBD2 (5 bases). CDR3 length equals 14 residues. Germline CDR1 reads MDHEN; CDR2 reads SYDVKM. V lost 5 bases to trimming and J lost 13 bases, with 23 bases between them. CDR3 DNA sequence: TGTGCCAGCAGTGCAAACCCTGGGTCGAGAGGGTTGTACTTC. Its translation: CASSANPGSRGLYF.

Only a few counts were recorded for this clonotype. The gene calls are TRBV20-1 and TRBJ2-7, with 9 bases fitting TRBD2. Germline V gene lookup returns CDR1 DFQATT and CDR2 SNEGSKA (reference sequence). The CDR3 length is 16 residues. Germline trimming cut 0 bases from V and 0 bases from J; bases unmatched to any gene: 6. The CDR3 reads CSARDRNSGSSYEQYF. The CDR3 DNA is TGCAGTGCTAGAGATCGGAATAGCGGGAGCTCCTACGAGCAGTACTTC.

The genes are TRBV28 and TRBJ2-6; no clear D. Germline lookup yields CDR1 MDHEN and CDR2 SYDVKM. V shed 6 bases and J shed 3 bases, with 9 bases lying between them. CDR3 length equals 14 residues. The CDR3 DNA reads TGTGCCAGCAGCGAGAAAAGTGGGGCCAACGTCCTGACTTTC. Protein product: CASSEKSGANVLTF.

There are many counts of this clonotype. This chain uses TRBV11-2 with TRBJ1-1, with 9 bases that match TRBD1. Germline V gene data show CDR1 as SGHAT and CDR2 as FQNNGV. V lost 3 bases to trimming and J lost 5 bases; unmatched junction nucleotides: 4. The length of the CDR3 is 14 residues. The CDR3 region is CASSFGQGRTEAFF. The CDR3 coding sequence is TGTGCCAGCAGCTTTGGACAGGGGCGGACTGAAGCTTTCTTT.